The next 29 T cell receptor beta chains were all read from a single sample in a study of cytomegalovirus exposure and HLA in healthy donors. Profiled with immunoSEQ multiplex PCR; TCRdb holds only in-frame clones, not every one. The sample contains about 130,000 clones, approximately 82% of which appear only once. Sequencing was carried out using PBMCs. These receptors all come from a man younger than 40 in good health and CMV-seropositive.

A single count supports this clone. The chain couples TRBV7-8 to TRBJ2-3; the D gene is possibly TRBD2 (6 bases). CDR1 SGHVS and CDR2 FQNEAQ come from the germline V gene. The V end was cut by 4 bases, the J end by 4 bases, with 9 bases between. The CDR3 runs to 13 residues. The CDR3, as DNA: TGTGCCAGCAGCTCCCCGGGGGCAGATACGCAGTATTTT. Protein sequence: CASSSPGADTQYF.

V is TRBV5-6 and J is TRBJ1-1, with a tentative D call TRBD1 (6 bases). The germline V gene has CDR1 SGHDT and CDR2 YYEEEE. The CDR3 is 13 residues long. V lost 4 bases to trimming and J lost 7 bases, with 14 bases between them. CDR3 loop: CASSAQGLSEAFF. The DNA of the CDR3 is TGTGCCAGCAGCGCCCAGGGGTTGAGTGAAGCTTTCTTT.

The V and J genes are TRBV5-1 and TRBJ1-1; 9 bases agree with TRBD1. The V and J ends lost 0 bases and 4 bases, in that order; junction bases with no gene match: 22. There are 21 residues in the CDR3. Germline V lookup: CDR1 SGHRS, CDR2 YFSETQ. CDR3 region: CASSLVPSNTGTGPRITEAFF. In DNA, the CDR3 is TGCGCCAGCAGCTTGGTCCCTTCTAATACCGGGACAGGGCCGAGGATCACTGAAGCTTTCTTT.

This clone was observed many times. For the CDR3, the DNA is TGTGCCAGCAGCCTGCCCGGGACTAGCGGGGCCGAGCAGTACTTC. Amino acids: CASSLPGTSGAEQYF. The rearrangement links TRBV4-2 to TRBJ2-7; the match to TRBD2 covers 13 bases. The trim removed 4 bases at V and 6 bases at J, leaving 6 bases unmatched. Looked up from germline, CDR1 is LGHNA and CDR2 is YNFKEQ. This CDR3 is built from 15 residues.

This clone was detected a few times. V gene TRBV2 combines with J gene TRBJ1-4, with 10 nucleotides matching TRBD1. The CDR3 consists of 14 residues. The ends lost 5 bases at V and 6 bases at J; junction bases unmatched: 3. Germline loops: CDR1 SNHLY, CDR2 FYNNEI. In nucleotides, the CDR3 is TGTGCCAGCAGTAGCGGGACAGGGGATGAAAAACTGTTTTTT. Encoded protein: CASSSGTGDEKLFF.

This chain connects TRBV9 to TRBJ2-5; possible D gene TRBD1, 5 bases. CDR1 SGDLS and CDR2 YYNGEE come from the germline V gene. The V end lost 0 bases, the J end lost 4 bases, and 10 bases lay between the germline ends. The CDR3 runs 14 residues. The CDR3 sequence is CASSVAGRGETQYF. The CDR3 DNA follows: TGTGCCAGCAGCGTAGCGGGTAGGGGAGAGACCCAGTACTTC.

The gene calls are TRBV29-1 and TRBJ2-7; D is possibly TRBD1 (5 bases). V lost 6 bases, J lost 1 base, and 13 bases lay in between. The CDR3 is 13 residues long. Germline CDR1 and CDR2: SQVTM and ANQGSEA. CDR3 region: CSVPGPLSYEQYF. CDR3 nucleotides: TGCAGCGTCCCAGGGCCGTTGTCCTACGAGCAGTACTTC.

Only one count was recorded for this clone. The CDR3, as DNA: TGTGCCAGCAGTTTAGAGTTCGGGATGGAGGAGCAGTTCTTC. Residues: CASSLEFGMEEQFF. This chain joins TRBV27 and TRBJ2-1; tentative D call: TRBD2 (5 bases). The length of the CDR3 is 14 residues. Germline CDR1 reads MNHEY; CDR2 reads SMNVEV (reference sequence). Trimming pared 2 bases from V and 10 bases from J, leaving 15 bases between.

This clone was picked up a small number of times. The V gene is TRBV7-9, the J gene TRBJ2-2; D call uncertain. Trimming stripped 4 bases from V and 3 bases from J, with 3 bases between. The CDR3 runs to 12 residues. Germline V gene sequence: CDR1 SEHNR, CDR2 FQNEAQ (reference sequence). CDR3 loop: CASSSYTGELFF. The CDR3 region has the DNA TGTGCCAGCAGCTCGTACACCGGGGAGCTGTTTTTT.

This rearrangement joins TRBV18 to TRBJ2-2; D not certain. V shed 1 base and J shed 0 bases, with 12 bases lying between them. CDR3 length: 17 amino acids. In germline, CDR1 is KGHSH, CDR2 LQKENI. DNA for the CDR3: TGTGCCAGCTCACCACTTGCAGCAGGAACGAACACCGGGGAGCTGTTTTTT. It encodes CASSPLAAGTNTGELFF. The full variable domain, its missing parts supplied by reference TRBV18 and TRBJ2-2, is NAGVMQNPRHLVRRRGQEARLRCSPMKGHSHVYWYRQLPEEGLKFMVYLQKENIIDESGMPKERFSAEFPKEGPSILRIQQVVRGDSAAYFCASSPLAAGTNTGELFFGEGSRLTVL.

In its sample, this clone was seen once. V usage is TRBV7-3 and J usage is TRBJ2-3, with D unresolved. The germline V and J ends were trimmed by 0 bases and 0 bases, with 4 bases remaining between them. CDR1 and CDR2 (germline): SGHTA, FQGTGA. The length of the CDR3 is 14 residues. The CDR3 DNA reads as TGTGCCAGCAGCTTAACCAGAAGCACAGATACGCAGTATTTT. Protein sequence: CASSLTRSTDTQYF.

This sequence joins TRBV30 and TRBJ2-1; the match to TRBD2 covers 7 bases. Germline values: CDR1 GTSNPN, CDR2 SVGIG (reference sequence). Trimming removed 7 bases from V and 7 bases from J; junction bases left unmatched: 13. The CDR3 loop spans 14 amino acids. Written as DNA, the CDR3 is TGTGCCTCTAGCGGAGGAGAGGTAAGGAATGAGCAGTTCTTC. Amino acid sequence: CASSGGEVRNEQFF.

The gene calls are TRBV5-1 and TRBJ2-1, with D possibly TRBD1 on 5 matching bases. This CDR3 spans 15 amino acids. V lost 4 bases, J lost 15 bases, and 26 bases lay in between. CDR1 and CDR2 (germline): SGHRS, YFSETQ. The CDR3 DNA sequence: TGCGCCAGCAGCCCGCAGCCCCTGGATTCGTTGGGGCGGTTCTTC. Translation gives CASSPQPLDSLGRFF. Filled out from reference TRBV5-1 and TRBJ2-1, the complete variable domain reads KAGVTQTPRYLIKTRGQQVTLSCSPISGHRSVSWYQQTPGQGLQFLFEYFSETQRNKGNFPGRFSGRQFSNSRSEMNVSTLELGDSALYLCASSPQPLDSLGRFFGPGTRLTVL.

V gene TRBV5-1 combines with J gene TRBJ2-3, with D perhaps TRBD2 (6 bases). The V end lost 4 bases, the J end lost 2 bases, and 23 bases lay between the germline ends. The CDR3 has 18 amino acids. The V gene's germline CDR1 is SGHRS and CDR2 YFSETQ. The CDR3 sequence is CASSLNTGTPTNTDTQYF. CDR3 coding DNA: TGCGCCAGCAGCCTAAATACCGGGACTCCTACCAACACAGATACGCAGTATTTT.

The chain couples TRBV19 to TRBJ1-6; D is unclear. This CDR3 spans 14 amino acids. Trimming shortened V by 3 bases and J by 3 bases, and 6 bases separated the two germline ends. Germline values: CDR1 LNHDA, CDR2 SQIVND (reference sequence). DNA for the CDR3: TGTGCCAGTAGTATGGGAGACTATAATTCACCCCTCCACTTT. Translation gives CASSMGDYNSPLHF. Variable domain in full (rest from reference TRBV19 and TRBJ1-6): DGGITQSPKYLFRKEGQNVTLSCEQNLNHDAMYWYRQDPGQGLRLIYYSQIVNDFQKGDIAEGYSVSREKKESFPLTVTSAQKNPTAFYLCASSMGDYNSPLHFGNGTRLTVT.

V and J are TRBV13 and TRBJ2-6; the match to TRBD2 covers 8 bases. The CDR3 has 17 residues. The germline CDR1 and CDR2 sequences are PRHDT and FYEKMQ (reference sequence). Trimming at V came to 5 bases and at J to 3 bases, leaving 9 bases not matched to a gene. In DNA form, the CDR3 reads TGTGCCAGCAGCCGTAGCGGGGATCGGGGTGGGGCCAACGTCCTGACTTTC. Translated, it gives CASSRSGDRGGANVLTF. The variable domain in full, with the rest retrieved from reference TRBV13 and TRBJ2-6, is AAGVIQSPRHLIKEKRETATLKCYPIPRHDTVYWYQQGPGQDPQFLISFYEKMQSDKGSIPDRFSAQQFSDYHSELNMSSLELGDSALYFCASSRSGDRGGANVLTFGAGSRLTVL.

This clone turned up a few times. The J gene is TRBJ1-5, the V gene TRBV19, with 10 bases fitting TRBD1. From germline, CDR1 is LNHDA and CDR2 SQIVND (reference sequence). V was pared by 6 bases and J by 7 bases, with 6 bases of the junction left unmatched. The CDR3 has 14 amino acids. Written as DNA, the CDR3 is TGTGCCAGTAGGGACGGGACAGGGGACCAGCCCCAGCATTTT. This translates into CASRDGTGDQPQHF. Together with reference TRBV19 and TRBJ1-5, the CDR3 gives the full variable domain: DGGITQSPKYLFRKEGQNVTLSCEQNLNHDAMYWYRQDPGQGLRLIYYSQIVNDFQKGDIAEGYSVSREKKESFPLTVTSAQKNPTAFYLCASRDGTGDQPQHFGDGTRLSIL.

With regard to this clone: Other DNA sequences in this sample translate to the same CDR3. The chain combines TRBV7-2 with TRBJ1-2, with a possible D match to TRBD1 (6 bases). The CDR3 is 13 amino acids. V dropped 5 bases and J dropped 2 bases, with 9 bases sitting between them. Germline loops: CDR1 SGHTA, CDR2 FQGNSA. The CDR3 coding sequence is TGTGCCAGCAGCCCGAGGGGGAACTATGGCTACACCTTC. As protein: CASSPRGNYGYTF.

This clone showed up just once. This chain joins TRBV15 and TRBJ2-7; 8 bases fit TRBD1. CDR3 length: 16 amino acids. Germline V CDR1 and CDR2: LNHNV, YYDKDF (reference sequence). The trim removed 0 bases at V and 1 base at J, leaving 5 bases unmatched. The CDR3, as DNA: TGTGCCACCAGCAGAGACGGCGACAGGGGATCCTACGAGCAGTACTTC. This translates into CATSRDGDRGSYEQYF.

The rearrangement links TRBV27 to TRBJ1-3; possible D gene TRBD1, 5 bases. The V end lost 5 bases, the J end lost 2 bases, and 13 bases lay between the germline ends. This CDR3 region has 15 residues. The V gene's germline CDR1 is MNHEY and CDR2 SMNVEV (reference sequence). CDR3 bases: TGTGCCAGCAGTCTCAGTCAAGGGGCTGGAAACACCATATATTTT. Residues: CASSLSQGAGNTIYF.

The rearrangement uses TRBV7-7 and TRBJ2-3; possibly TRBD2 for D (5 bases). The CDR3 totals 14 residues. Trimming removed 5 bases at V and 0 bases at J, with 9 bases between. Germline V gene lookup returns CDR1 SSHAT and CDR2 FNYEAQ (reference sequence). CDR3: CASSLSGSTDTQYF. The CDR3 DNA sequence: TGTGCCAGCAGCCTCAGCGGTAGCACAGATACGCAGTATTTT.

The rearrangement links TRBV2 to TRBJ2-5; tentatively, D is TRBD2 (5 bases). Germline CDR1 reads SNHLY; CDR2 reads FYNNEI. V shed 6 bases and J shed 3 bases, with 17 bases lying between them. This CDR3 has 15 residues. CDR3 region: CASRGSGYGEETQYF. The CDR3 nucleotides read TGTGCCAGCAGAGGGTCGGGTTACGGGGAAGAGACCCAGTACTTC.

The V and J genes are TRBV7-7 and TRBJ2-2; D uncertain. Germline V lookup: CDR1 SSHAT, CDR2 FNYEAQ (reference sequence). The CDR3 is 12 amino acids. Trimming took 5 bases from V and 8 from J, leaving 9 bases between them. The CDR3 sequence is CASSGLGGELFF. CDR3 sequence (DNA): TGTGCCAGCAGCGGCCTTGGTGGGGAGCTGTTTTTT. The full variable domain, with the rest looked up from reference TRBV7-7 and TRBJ2-2, is GAGVSQSPRYKVTKRGQDVTLRCDPISSHATLYWYQQALGQGPEFLTYFNYEAQPDKSGLPSDRFSAERPEGSISTLTIQRTEQRDSAMYRCASSGLGGELFFGEGSRLTVL.

The V and J genes are TRBV6-4 and TRBJ2-1, with D possibly being TRBD2 (6 bases). Germline V lookup: CDR1 MRHNA, CDR2 SNTAGT. This CDR3 has 14 residues. V gave up 5 bases and J gave up 1 base, with 9 bases separating them. The CDR3 DNA reads as TGTGCCAGCAGTAAGGCGGGATCCTACAATGAGCAGTTCTTC. Protein sequence: CASSKAGSYNEQFF.

This clone was found once. The gene calls are TRBV2 and TRBJ2-7; TRBD2 aligns across 10 bases. CDR3 length: 15 residues. Germline V gene data show CDR1 as SNHLY and CDR2 as FYNNEI. V shed 4 bases, J shed 4 bases, and the junction held 7 bases outside the gene matches. CDR3 protein: CASSGNQRGGYEQYF. DNA for the CDR3: TGTGCCAGCAGTGGAAACCAGCGGGGGGGATACGAGCAGTACTTC.

The rearrangement joins TRBV6-5 to TRBJ1-2; 8 bases match TRBD1. Germline trimming cut 8 bases from V and 8 bases from J; bases unmatched to any gene: 10. CDR3 length: 13 residues. Germline V gives CDR1 MNHEY, CDR2 SVGAGI. The CDR3 DNA follows: TGTGCCAGCCGGATGACAGGGGAGAGAGGCTACACCTTC. This gives the protein CASRMTGERGYTF.

The rearrangement uses TRBV5-1 and TRBJ2-3; TRBD2 matches at 11 bases. This CDR3 has 14 amino acids. V was clipped by 5 bases and J by 4 bases; unmatched bases: 3. In germline, CDR1 is SGHRS, CDR2 YFSETQ. This chain's CDR3 is CASRGTSGSDTQYF. DNA for the CDR3: TGCGCCAGCAGGGGGACTAGCGGCTCAGATACGCAGTATTTT.

This chain connects TRBV6-6 to TRBJ2-2; 9 bases map to TRBD2. This CDR3 comprises 16 residues. After removal of 6 bases from V and 1 base from J, the junction contained 6 bases not matched to a gene. Germline CDR1 MNHNY, CDR2 SVGAGI (reference sequence). Here the CDR3 DNA reads TGTGCCAGCAGACCCAGCGGGAGGATGAACACCGGGGAGCTGTTTTTT. Amino acid sequence: CASRPSGRMNTGELFF.

The gene calls are TRBV6-6 and TRBJ1-2, with 7 bases matching TRBD1. CDR3 length equals 15 residues. Germline V gene data show CDR1 as MNHNY and CDR2 as SVGAGI (reference sequence). J lost 2 bases, V lost 2 bases, and 5 bases had no gene match. This CDR3 reads CASSYPPGQNYGYTF. The CDR3 nucleotides are TGTGCCAGCAGTTACCCGCCGGGACAGAACTATGGCTACACCTTC.